This is a list of T cell receptor beta chains from one sample in a study of blood T cell repertoires in COVID-19. Assay used: immunoSEQ multiplex PCR; TCRdb lists only in-frame clones, some missing. The repertoire holds tens of thousands of clones, with about 82% as singletons. Material for sequencing was peripheral blood. The receptors were gathered from a woman in her sixties or seventies with acute or convalescent COVID-19. CDR3s leave out the opening cysteine and the closing phenylalanine or tryptophan. A D gene is named only where the DNA matches it firmly.

d_call v_call cdr3_aa
. TRBV25-1 ASSVAATGQVYGYT
TRBD2 TRBV27 ASSRPAGVDEQF
TRBD2 TRBV4-2 ASSIAGGTGELF
. TRBV6-5 ASSKDSHQETQY
TRBD1 TRBV5-4 ASSSNRGVNTEAF
. TRBV2 ASSDLTMLRFRHSGNTIY
TRBD1 TRBV7-2 ASSLQGGFNQPQH
. TRBV7-2 ASSRGAPSTDTQY
. TRBV30 AWRPPRQDPNTEAF
. TRBV11-2 ASSLRQSSGANVLT
TRBD1 TRBV6-5 ASSGTGGAGKLF
. TRBV7-8 ASSRQNTEAF
TRBD2 TRBV7-9 ASSLTRTSPADTQY
. TRBV6-2/TRBV6-3 ASSYGTSNYGYT
. TRBV9 ASSPVQGMTGNTIY
. TRBV7-2 ASSLAFRNYGYT
. TRBV2 ASSELSGTGYIEQY
TRBD1 TRBV28 ASGQGGWNTEAF
. TRBV10-3 AIGNGSVDTQY
TRBD1 TRBV12-3/TRBV12-4 ASRPDRFIEAF
. TRBV15 ATSRPGDLNEKLF
TRBD1 TRBV5-1 ASSFPQGDEQF